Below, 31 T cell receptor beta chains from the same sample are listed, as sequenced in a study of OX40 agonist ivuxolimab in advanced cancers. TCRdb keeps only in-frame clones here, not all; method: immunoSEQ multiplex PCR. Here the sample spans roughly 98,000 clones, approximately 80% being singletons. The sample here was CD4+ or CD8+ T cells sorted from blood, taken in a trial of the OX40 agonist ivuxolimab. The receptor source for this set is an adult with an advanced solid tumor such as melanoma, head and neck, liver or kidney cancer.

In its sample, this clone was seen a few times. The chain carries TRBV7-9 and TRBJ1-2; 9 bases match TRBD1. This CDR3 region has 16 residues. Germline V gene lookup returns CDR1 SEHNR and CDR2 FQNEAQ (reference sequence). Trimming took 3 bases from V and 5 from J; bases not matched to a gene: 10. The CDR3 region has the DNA TGTGCCAGCAGCTTTACGGGACAGGGCTCCTCTTATGGCTACACCTTC. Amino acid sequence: CASSFTGQGSSYGYTF.

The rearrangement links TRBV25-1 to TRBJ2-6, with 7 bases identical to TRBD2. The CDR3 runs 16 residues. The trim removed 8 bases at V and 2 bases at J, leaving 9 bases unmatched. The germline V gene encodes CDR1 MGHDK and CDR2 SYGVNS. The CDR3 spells CASSPRAGAGANVLTF. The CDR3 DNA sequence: TGTGCCAGCTCCCCCCGTGCGGGGGCTGGGGCCAACGTCCTGACTTTC.

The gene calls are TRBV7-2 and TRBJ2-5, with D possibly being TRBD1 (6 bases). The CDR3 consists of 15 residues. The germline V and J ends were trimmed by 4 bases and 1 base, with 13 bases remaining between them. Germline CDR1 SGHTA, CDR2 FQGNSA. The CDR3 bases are TGTGCCAGCAGCTCCTCAGGGGAGATCCAAGAGACCCAGTACTTC. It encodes CASSSSGEIQETQYF. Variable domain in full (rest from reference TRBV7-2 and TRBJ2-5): GAGVSQSPSNKVTEKGKDVELRCDPISGHTALYWYRQSLGQGLEFLIYFQGNSAPDKSGLPSDRFSAERTGGSVSTLTIQRTQQEDSAVYLCASSSSGEIQETQYFGPGTRLLVL.

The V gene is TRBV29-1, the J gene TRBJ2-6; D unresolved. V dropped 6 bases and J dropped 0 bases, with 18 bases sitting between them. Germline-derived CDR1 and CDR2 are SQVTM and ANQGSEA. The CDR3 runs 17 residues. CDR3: CSVRSRATSSGANVLTF. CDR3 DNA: TGCAGCGTCCGCTCACGGGCCACAAGCTCTGGGGCCAACGTCCTGACTTTC.

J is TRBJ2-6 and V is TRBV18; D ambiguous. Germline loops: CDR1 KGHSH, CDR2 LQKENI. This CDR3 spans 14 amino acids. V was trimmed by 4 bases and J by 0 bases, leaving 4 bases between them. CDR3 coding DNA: TGTGCCAGCTCACGGAGCTCTGGGGCCAACGTCCTGACTTTC. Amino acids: CASSRSSGANVLTF.

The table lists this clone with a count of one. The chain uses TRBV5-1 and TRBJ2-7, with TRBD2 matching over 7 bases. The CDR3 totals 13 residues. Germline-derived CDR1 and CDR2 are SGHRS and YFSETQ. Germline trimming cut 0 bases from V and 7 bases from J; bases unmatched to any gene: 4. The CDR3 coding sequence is TGCGCCAGCAGCTTGGCCGGGGGGAGGGAGCAGTACTTC. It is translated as CASSLAGGREQYF.

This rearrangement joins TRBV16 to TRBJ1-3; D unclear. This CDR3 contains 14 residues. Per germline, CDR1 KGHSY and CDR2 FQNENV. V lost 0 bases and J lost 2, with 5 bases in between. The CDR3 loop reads CASSQSTAGNTIYF. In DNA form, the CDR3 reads TGTGCCAGCAGCCAATCCACAGCTGGAAACACCATATATTTT.

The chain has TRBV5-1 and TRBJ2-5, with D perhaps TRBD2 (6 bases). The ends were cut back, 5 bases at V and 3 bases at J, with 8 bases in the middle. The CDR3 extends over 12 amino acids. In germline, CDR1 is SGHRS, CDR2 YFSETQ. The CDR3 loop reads CASRRGEETQYF. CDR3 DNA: TGCGCCAGCAGGCGGGGAGAAGAGACCCAGTACTTC.

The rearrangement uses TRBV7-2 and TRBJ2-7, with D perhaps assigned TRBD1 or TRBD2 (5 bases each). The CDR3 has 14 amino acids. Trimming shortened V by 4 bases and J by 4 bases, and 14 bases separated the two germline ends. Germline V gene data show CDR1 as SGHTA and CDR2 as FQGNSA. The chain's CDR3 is CASSSGRQSYEQYF. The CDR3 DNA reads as TGTGCCAGCAGCTCGGGACGGCAAAGTTACGAGCAGTACTTC.

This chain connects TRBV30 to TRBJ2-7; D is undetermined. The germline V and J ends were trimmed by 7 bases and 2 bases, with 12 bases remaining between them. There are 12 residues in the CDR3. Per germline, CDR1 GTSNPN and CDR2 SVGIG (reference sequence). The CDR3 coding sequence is TGTGCCTACTTGTCCTATACCTACGAGCAGTACTTC. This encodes CAYLSYTYEQYF. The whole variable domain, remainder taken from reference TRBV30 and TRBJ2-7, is SQTIHQWPATLVQPVGSPLSLECTVEGTSNPNLYWYRQAAGRGLQLLFYSVGIGQISSEVPQNLSASRPQDRQFILSSKKLLLSDSGFYLCAYLSYTYEQYFGPGTRLTVT.

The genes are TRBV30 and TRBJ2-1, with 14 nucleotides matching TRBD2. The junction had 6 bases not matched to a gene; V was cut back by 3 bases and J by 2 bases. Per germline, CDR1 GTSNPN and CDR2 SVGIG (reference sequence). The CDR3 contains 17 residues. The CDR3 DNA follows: TGTGCCTGGAGATTCGGGACTAGCGGGAGTGCCTACAATGAGCAGTTCTTC. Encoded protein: CAWRFGTSGSAYNEQFF.

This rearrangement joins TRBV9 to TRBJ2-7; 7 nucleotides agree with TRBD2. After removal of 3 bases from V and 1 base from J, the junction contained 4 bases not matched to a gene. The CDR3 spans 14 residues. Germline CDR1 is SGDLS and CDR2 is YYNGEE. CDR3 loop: CASSAGTISYEQYF. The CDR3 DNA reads TGTGCCAGCAGCGCAGGGACTATTTCCTACGAGCAGTACTTC. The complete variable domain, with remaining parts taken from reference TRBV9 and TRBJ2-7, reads DSGVTQTPKHLITATGQRVTLRCSPRSGDLSVYWYQQSLDQGLQFLIQYYNGEERAKGNILERFSAQQFPDLHSELNLSSLELGDSALYFCASSAGTISYEQYFGPGTRLTVT.

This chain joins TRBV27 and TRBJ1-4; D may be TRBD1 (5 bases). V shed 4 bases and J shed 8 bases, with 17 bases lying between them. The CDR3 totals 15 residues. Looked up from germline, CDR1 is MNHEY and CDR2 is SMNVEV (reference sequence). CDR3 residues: CASSSGTTLGEKLFF. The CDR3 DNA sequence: TGTGCCAGCAGTTCTGGGACCACCTTGGGGGAAAAACTGTTTTTT.

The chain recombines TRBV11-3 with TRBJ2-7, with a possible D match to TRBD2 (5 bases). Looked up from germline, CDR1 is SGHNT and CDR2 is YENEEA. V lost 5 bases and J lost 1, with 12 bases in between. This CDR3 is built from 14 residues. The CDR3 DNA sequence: TGTGCCAGCAGCCCAACCCGGGGATCCTACGAGCAGTACTTC. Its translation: CASSPTRGSYEQYF.

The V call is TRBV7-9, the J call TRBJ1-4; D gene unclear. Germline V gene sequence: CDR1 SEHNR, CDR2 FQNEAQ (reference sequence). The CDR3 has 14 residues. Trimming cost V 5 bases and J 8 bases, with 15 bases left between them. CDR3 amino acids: CASSLRSLDEKLFF. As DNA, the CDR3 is TGTGCCAGCAGCCTACGAAGCTTAGACGAAAAACTGTTTTTT.

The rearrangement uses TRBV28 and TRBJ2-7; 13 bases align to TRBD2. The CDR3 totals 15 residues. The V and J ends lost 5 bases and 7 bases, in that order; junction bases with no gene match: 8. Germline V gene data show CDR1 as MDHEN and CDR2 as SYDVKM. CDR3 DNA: TGTGCCAGCAGTCCTCGACTAGCGGGAGGCGGGGAGCAGTACTTC. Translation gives CASSPRLAGGGEQYF.

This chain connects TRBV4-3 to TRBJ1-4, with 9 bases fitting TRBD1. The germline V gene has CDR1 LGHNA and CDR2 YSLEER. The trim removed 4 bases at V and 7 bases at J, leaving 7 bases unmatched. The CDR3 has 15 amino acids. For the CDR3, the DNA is TGCGCCAGCAGCCGTCGGACAGGGGAAGGTGAAAAACTGTTTTTT. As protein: CASSRRTGEGEKLFF.

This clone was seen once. CDR3 in amino acids: CAIRTGGGSYEQYF. The CDR3 DNA sequence: TGTGCCATCAGGACAGGGGGTGGGTCCTACGAGCAGTACTTC. V gene TRBV10-3 combines with J gene TRBJ2-7, with 9 bases identical to TRBD1. The CDR3 consists of 14 residues. Germline CDR1 reads ENHRY; CDR2 reads SYGVKD. Unmatched junction bases numbered 4, after V lost 6 bases and J lost 1 base.

The CDR3 sequence: CASSWRGTAYNQPQHF. The CDR3 region has the DNA TGCGCCAGCAGCTGGAGGGGGACAGCCTACAATCAGCCCCAGCATTTT. The V call is TRBV5-1, the J call TRBJ1-5; 7 bases match TRBD1. J was trimmed by 3 bases and V by 3 bases; bases with no gene match: 9. Germline V lookup: CDR1 SGHRS, CDR2 YFSETQ. This CDR3 has 16 residues.

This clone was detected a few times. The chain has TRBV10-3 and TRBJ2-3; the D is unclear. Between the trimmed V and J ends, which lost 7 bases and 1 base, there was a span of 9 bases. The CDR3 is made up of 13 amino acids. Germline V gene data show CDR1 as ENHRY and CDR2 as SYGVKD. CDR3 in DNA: TGTGCCATCAAAGAAACTGGCACAGATACGCAGTATTTT. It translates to CAIKETGTDTQYF.

Here the CDR3 DNA reads TGTGCCAGCAGGTTCTCTAGCGGGAGGAGAGGAGATACGCAGTATTTT. Protein sequence: CASRFSSGRRGDTQYF. V and J are TRBV7-3 and TRBJ2-3; 11 bases map to TRBD2. The CDR3 totals 16 residues. The germline gives CDR1 SGHTA, CDR2 FQGTGA. V was pared by 6 bases and J by 5 bases, with 10 bases of the junction left unmatched. The variable domain in full, with the rest retrieved from reference TRBV7-3 and TRBJ2-3, is GAGVSQTPSNKVTEKGKYVELRCDPISGHTALYWYRQSLGQGPEFLIYFQGTGAADDSGLPNDRFFAVRPEGSVSTLKIQRTERGDSAVYLCASRFSSGRRGDTQYFGPGTRLTVL.

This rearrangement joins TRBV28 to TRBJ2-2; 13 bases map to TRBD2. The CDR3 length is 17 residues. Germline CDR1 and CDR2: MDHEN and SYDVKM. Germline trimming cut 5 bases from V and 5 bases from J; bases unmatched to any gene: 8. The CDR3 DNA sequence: TGTGCCAGCAGTAAATCGGGACTAGCGGGAAAAACCGGGGAGCTGTTTTTT. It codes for CASSKSGLAGKTGELFF.

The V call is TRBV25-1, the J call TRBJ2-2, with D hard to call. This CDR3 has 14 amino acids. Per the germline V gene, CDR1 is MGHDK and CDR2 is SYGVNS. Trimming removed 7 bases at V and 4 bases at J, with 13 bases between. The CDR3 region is CASTRPFSTGELFF. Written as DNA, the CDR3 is TGTGCCAGCACAAGGCCCTTCAGCACCGGGGAGCTGTTTTTT.

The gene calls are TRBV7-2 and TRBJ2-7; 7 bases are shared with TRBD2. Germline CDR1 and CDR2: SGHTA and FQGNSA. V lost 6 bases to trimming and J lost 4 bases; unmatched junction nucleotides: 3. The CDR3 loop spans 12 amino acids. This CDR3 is CASRRGLYEQYF. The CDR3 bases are TGTGCCAGCAGGCGGGGGTTGTACGAGCAGTACTTC.

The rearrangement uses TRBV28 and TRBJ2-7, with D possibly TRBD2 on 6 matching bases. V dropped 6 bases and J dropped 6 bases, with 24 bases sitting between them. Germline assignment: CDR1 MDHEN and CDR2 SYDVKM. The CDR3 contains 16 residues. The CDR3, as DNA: TGTGCCAGCAGGAAGAGCCCGGGACTGGGCCTCTCCGAGCAGTACTTC. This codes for CASRKSPGLGLSEQYF. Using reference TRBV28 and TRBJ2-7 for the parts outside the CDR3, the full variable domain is DVKVTQSSRYLVKRTGEKVFLECVQDMDHENMFWYRQDPGLGLRLIYFSYDVKMKEKGDIPEGYSVSREKKERFSLILESASTNQTSMYLCASRKSPGLGLSEQYFGPGTRLTVT.

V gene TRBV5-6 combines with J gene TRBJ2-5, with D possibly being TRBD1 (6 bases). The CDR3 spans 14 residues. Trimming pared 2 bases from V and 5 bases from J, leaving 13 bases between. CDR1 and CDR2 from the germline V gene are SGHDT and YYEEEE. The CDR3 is CASSFTGTKETQYF. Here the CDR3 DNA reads TGTGCCAGCAGCTTCACAGGGACGAAGGAGACCCAGTACTTC. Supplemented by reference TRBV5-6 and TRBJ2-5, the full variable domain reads DAGVTQSPTHLIKTRGQQVTLRCSPKSGHDTVSWYQQALGQGPQFIFQYYEEEERQRGNFPDRFSGHQFPNYSSELNVNALLLGDSALYLCASSFTGTKETQYFGPGTRLLVL.

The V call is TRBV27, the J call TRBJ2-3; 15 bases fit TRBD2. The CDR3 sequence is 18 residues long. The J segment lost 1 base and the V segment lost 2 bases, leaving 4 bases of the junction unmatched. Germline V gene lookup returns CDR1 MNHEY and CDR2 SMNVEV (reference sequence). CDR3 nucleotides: TGTGCCAGCAGTTTACGGACTAGCGGGGGGGCTGGCACAGATACGCAGTATTTT. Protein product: CASSLRTSGGAGTDTQYF.

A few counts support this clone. CDR3 protein: CASSLTQKQPSNQPQHF. The DNA for the CDR3 is TGTGCCAGCAGCTTAACACAGAAACAGCCTAGCAATCAGCCCCAGCATTTT. V and J are TRBV7-3 and TRBJ1-5; no clear D gene. There are 17 residues in the CDR3. In germline, CDR1 is SGHTA, CDR2 FQGTGA. Trimming cost V 0 bases and J 0 bases, with 12 bases left between them.

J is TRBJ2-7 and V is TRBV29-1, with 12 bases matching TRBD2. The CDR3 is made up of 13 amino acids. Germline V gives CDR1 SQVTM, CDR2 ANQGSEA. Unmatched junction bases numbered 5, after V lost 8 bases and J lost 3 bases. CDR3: CSISSGRDYEQYF. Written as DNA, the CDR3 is TGCAGCATATCTAGCGGGAGGGACTACGAGCAGTACTTC.

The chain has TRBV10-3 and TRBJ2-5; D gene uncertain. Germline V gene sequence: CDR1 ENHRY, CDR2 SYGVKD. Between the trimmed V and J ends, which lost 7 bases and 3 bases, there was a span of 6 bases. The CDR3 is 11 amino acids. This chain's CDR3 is CAIKTEETQYF. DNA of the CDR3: TGTGCCATCAAGACGGAAGAGACCCAGTACTTC.

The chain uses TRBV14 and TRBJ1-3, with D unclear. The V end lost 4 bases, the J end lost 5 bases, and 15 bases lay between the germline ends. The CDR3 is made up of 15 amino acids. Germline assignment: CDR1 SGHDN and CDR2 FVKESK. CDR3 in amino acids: CASSRDPGIRNTIYF. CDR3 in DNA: TGTGCCAGCAGCCGTGATCCCGGGATCAGAAACACCATATATTTT.